Each of the 13 T cell receptor beta chains below was sequenced from the same sample in a study of blood T cell repertoires in COVID-19. The data were produced by immunoSEQ multiplex PCR, yet TCRdb's version contains in-frame clones alone and is incomplete. The table lists over 150,000 clones, about 82% of them singletons, with roughly 7% in the top ten. Sequenced input: peripheral blood. The receptors come from a man aged 50 or older with active or convalescent COVID-19.

This clone was picked up a small number of times. The rearrangement uses TRBV28 and TRBJ1-2, with unresolved D. The CDR3 contains 13 residues. Per germline, CDR1 MDHEN and CDR2 SYDVKM. V lost 5 bases to trimming and J lost 6 bases, with 13 bases between them. The CDR3 sequence is CASSPSGLNGYTF. In nucleotides, the CDR3 is TGTGCCAGCAGTCCCTCCGGACTTAATGGCTACACCTTC.

The J gene is TRBJ2-1, the V gene TRBV4-3; the match to TRBD2 covers 8 bases. J gave up 8 bases and V 0 bases, and 6 bases lay outside the gene matches. Germline values: CDR1 LGHNA, CDR2 YSLEER. CDR3 length: 15 amino acids. The CDR3 DNA sequence: TGCGCCAGCAGCCAAGACCTAGCGGGCGGGGATGAGCAGTTCTTC. Protein sequence: CASSQDLAGGDEQFF.

The rearrangement joins TRBV5-1 to TRBJ2-3; D uncertain. The CDR3 loop spans 10 amino acids. V lost 6 bases and J lost 6, with 5 bases in between. Germline assignment: CDR1 SGHRS and CDR2 YFSETQ. The CDR3 region has the DNA TGCGCCAGCACGAGGGATACGCAGTATTTT. This translates into CASTRDTQYF. The full variable domain, completed using reference TRBV5-1 and TRBJ2-3, is KAGVTQTPRYLIKTRGQQVTLSCSPISGHRSVSWYQQTPGQGLQFLFEYFSETQRNKGNFPGRFSGRQFSNSRSEMNVSTLELGDSALYLCASTRDTQYFGPGTRLTVL.

This clone was observed once. The rearrangement joins TRBV5-1 to TRBJ1-6, with 8 bases matching TRBD1. Germline loops: CDR1 SGHRS, CDR2 YFSETQ. With V trimmed by 3 bases and J by 7 bases, 6 bases remained unmatched. This CDR3 spans 15 amino acids. CDR3 amino acids: CASSSDRASNSPLHF. For the CDR3, the DNA is TGCGCCAGCAGCTCGGACAGGGCATCGAATTCACCCCTCCACTTT.

The chain is built from TRBV21-1 and TRBJ2-3; the DNA was not compared with TRBD2, the D call given in the table. TRBV21-1 is flagged as a pseudogene. The CDR3 sequence is 16 residues long. The CDR3 DNA reads TGTGCCAGCAGCAAAGAGGGCGGGGGGGTCACAGATACGCAGTATTTT. This codes for CASSKEGGGVTDTQYF.

The chain joins TRBV19 to TRBJ1-4; D is uncertain. The germline V gene encodes CDR1 LNHDA and CDR2 SQIVND (reference sequence). Trimming cost V 3 bases and J 3 bases, with 11 bases left between them. The CDR3 runs to 15 residues. Here the CDR3 DNA reads TGTGCCAGTAGTATCCCGGGTGGAGCTAATGAAAAACTGTTTTTT. Residues: CASSIPGGANEKLFF. Using reference TRBV19 and TRBJ1-4 for the parts outside the CDR3, the full variable domain is DGGITQSPKYLFRKEGQNVTLSCEQNLNHDAMYWYRQDPGQGLRLIYYSQIVNDFQKGDIAEGYSVSREKKESFPLTVTSAQKNPTAFYLCASSIPGGANEKLFFGSGTQLSVL.

The chain is built from TRBV7-6 and TRBJ2-3, with 12 nucleotides matching TRBD1. This CDR3 region has 16 residues. The germline V gene encodes CDR1 SGHVS and CDR2 FNYEAQ. V trimming: 3 bases; J trimming: 5 bases; junction bases outside the gene matches: 6. As DNA, the CDR3 is TGTGCCAGCAGCTTGACGGGACAGGGGGCTGGAGATACGCAGTATTTT. This codes for CASSLTGQGAGDTQYF.

The chain joins TRBV2 to TRBJ2-2, with D possibly matching TRBD1 (5 bases). CDR3 length equals 15 residues. The germline CDR1 and CDR2 sequences are SNHLY and FYNNEI. V lost 0 bases, J lost 1 base, and 6 bases lay in between. Written as DNA, the CDR3 is TGTGCCAGCAGTGAAGCAGGACAGAACACCGGGGAGCTGTTTTTT. It codes for CASSEAGQNTGELFF.

J is TRBJ2-2 and V is TRBV15, with no clear D. V lost 1 base and J lost 3, with 6 bases in between. CDR3 length equals 14 residues. Germline-derived CDR1 and CDR2 are LNHNV and YYDKDF (reference sequence). The CDR3 reads CATSRVQDTGELFF. The CDR3 coding sequence is TGTGCCACCAGCAGAGTTCAGGACACCGGGGAGCTGTTTTTT.

The rearrangement uses TRBV21-1 and TRBJ2-2; TRBD1, as called in the table, went unchecked against the DNA. TRBV21-1 is a pseudogene locus. The CDR3 consists of 20 residues. The CDR3 DNA is TGTGCCAGCAACAAAGCAAGCAAAAGGGTTCAGGGCCGATACACCGGGGAGCTGTTTTTT. The encoded protein is CASNKASKRVQGRYTGELFF.

V gene TRBV7-9 combines with J gene TRBJ2-2, with a weak D call TRBD2 (6 bases). Germline-derived CDR1 and CDR2 are SEHNR and FQNEAQ (reference sequence). Trimming stripped 7 bases from V and 0 bases from J, with 6 bases between. This CDR3 has 13 amino acids. CDR3 residues: CASKRANTGELFF. CDR3 nucleotides: TGTGCCAGCAAGCGGGCGAACACCGGGGAGCTGTTTTTT.

V is TRBV23-1 and J is TRBJ1-1; D is ambiguous. TRBV23-1 is reported as an ORF; its role is uncertain. Trimming stripped 4 bases from V and 7 bases from J, with 16 bases between. This CDR3 comprises 14 residues. The CDR3 sequence: CASSPCPWEGEAFF. CDR3 nucleotides: TGCGCCAGCAGTCCCTGTCCTTGGGAGGGTGAAGCTTTCTTT.

The V and J genes are TRBV19 and TRBJ2-2; possible D gene TRBD1, 6 bases. The CDR3 has 15 amino acids. The V gene lost 5 bases and the J gene lost 4 bases, with 14 bases spanning the gap. CDR1 is LNHDA, CDR2 SQIVND, per germline (reference sequence). The CDR3 loop reads CASSQTGRSTGELFF. The CDR3 nucleotides read TGTGCCAGTAGTCAAACAGGGCGGAGCACCGGGGAGCTGTTTTTT.